Listed below are T cell receptor beta chains from one sample, sequenced in a study of response to subunit inactivated influenza vaccine. One entry per CDR3 protein results from TCRdb running MiXCR on the RT-PCR reads. The data contain roughly 520,000 distinct CDR3 sequences, 25% of them singletons. The material was CD4+ T cells sorted from PBMCs, obtained roughly 5 days after vaccination. These receptors were taken from a man aged 50-60 years who received an inactivated influenza vaccine. CDR3s include the opening cysteine and the closing phenylalanine or tryptophan. Fields, in order: J gene, D gene, CDR3 length, clone size, V gene, CDR3 DNA, CDR3 protein. D genes are given only for firm matches. Clone size appears in some rows only: once, few, many, or a class for an expanded clone.

TRBJ1-1 | - | 14 | many | TRBV12-3/TRBV12-4 | TGTGCCAGCAGAACTGGACAGCAAGCCACTGAAGCTTTCTTT | CASRTGQQATEAFF
TRBJ2-5 | - | 14 | - | TRBV2 | TGTGCCAGAGGGGGGACCCAGGTTGAGGAGACCCAGTACTTC | CARGGTQVEETQYF
TRBJ2-1 | TRBD2 | 17 | - | TRBV20-1 | TGCAGTGCTAGAGATCCAGGATATAAGCGGGGACACAATGAGCAGTTCTTC | CSARDPGYKRGHNEQFF
TRBJ1-4 | - | 14 | - | TRBV6-1 | TGTGCCAGCAGTATAAGTAGAAGTTTTGAAAAACTGTTTTTT | CASSISRSFEKLFF
TRBJ2-5 | - | 13 | few | TRBV2 | TGTGCCAGCAGTGAGGGGTTAGTGGAGACCCAGTACTTC | CASSEGLVETQYF
TRBJ2-1 | TRBD2 | 18 | few | TRBV20-1 | TGCAGTGCTAGAACGACATGGACTAGCGGGGGGCCGGGCAATGAGCAGTTCTTC | CSARTTWTSGGPGNEQFF
TRBJ2-7 | - | 13 | few | TRBV20-1 | TGCAGTGCTGCACGAACAGGGCCGATCGAGCAGTACTTC | CSAARTGPIEQYF
TRBJ2-5 | TRBD2 | 15 | - | TRBV6-1 | TGTGCCAGCAGCCAACTAGCGGGAGGAAGGGAGACCCAGTACTTC | CASSQLAGGRETQYF
TRBJ2-5 | - | 12 | - | TRBV7-2 | TGTGCCAGCAGTCCACTTAAGGAGACCCAGTACTTC | CASSPLKETQYF
TRBJ1-5 | TRBD1 | 15 | - | TRBV20-1 | TGCAGTGCTCACAGGGGCCCTCTTAGCAATCAGCCCCAGCATTTT | CSAHRGPLSNQPQHF
TRBJ2-3 | TRBD2 | 14 | few | TRBV27 | TGTGCCAGCACCCCTAGCGGTTTCACAGATACGCAGTATTTT | CASTPSGFTDTQYF
TRBJ2-7 | - | 13 | - | TRBV10-3 | TGTGCCGTCTCAAACAGGGATACCTACGAGCAGTACTTC | CAVSNRDTYEQYF
TRBJ2-7 | - | 14 | few | TRBV10-3 | TGTGCCATCAGTGATGGGACGGGCCCCATCGAGCAGTACTTC | CAISDGTGPIEQYF
TRBJ1-1 | - | 12 | - | TRBV19 | TGTGCCAGTAGTCGGAGAGAGACTGAAGCTTTCTTT | CASSRRETEAFF
TRBJ2-1 | TRBD1 | 15 | few | TRBV6-1 | TGTGCCAGCAGAACCGGGACAGGGTGGGACAATGAGCAGTTCTTC | CASRTGTGWDNEQFF
TRBJ2-1 | - | 16 | - | TRBV18 | TGTGCCAGCTCACCGCTTGAGGTCAGGGGGGTGAATGAGCAGTTCTTC | CASSPLEVRGVNEQFF
TRBJ2-3 | TRBD2 | 17 | - | TRBV4-3 | TGCGCCAGCAGCCAAGGCAATAGCGGGATCGGCAGAGATACGCAGTATTTT | CASSQGNSGIGRDTQYF
TRBJ1-2 | TRBD1 | 14 | - | TRBV7-2 | TGTGCCAGCAGCCCGGACAGGGGAAACTATGGCTACACCTTC | CASSPDRGNYGYTF
TRBJ2-1 | TRBD1 | 15 | many | TRBV7-2 | TGTGCCAGCAGCCCGGGACAGGGCCGGGGAAATGAGCAGTTCTTC | CASSPGQGRGNEQFF
TRBJ2-5 | - | 14 | - | TRBV5-1 | TGCGCCAGCTGCTTGGTTAAGGGGACAGAGACCCAGTACTTC | CASCLVKGTETQYF
TRBJ2-1 | - | 13 | - | TRBV27 | TGTGCCAGCAAACTGTGGCAAGACGATGAGCAGTTCTTC | CASKLWQDDEQFF
TRBJ2-2 | TRBD1 | 14 | - | TRBV6-1 | TGTGCCAGCAGAAGACAGGGTTGGACCGGGGAGCTGTTTTTT | CASRRQGWTGELFF
TRBJ1-5 | - | 14 | - | TRBV12-3/TRBV12-4 | TGTGCCAGCAGTTTAGCGCTCGTGGATCAGCCCCAGCATTTT | CASSLALVDQPQHF
TRBJ2-5 | TRBD2 | 14 | many | TRBV5-1 | TGCGCCAGCAGACCCCTAGCGGGGCAAGAGACCCAGTACTTC | CASRPLAGQETQYF
TRBJ2-5 | - | 13 | few | TRBV19 | TGTGCCAGTAGCCGTACCGCCAGGGAGACCCAGTACTTC | CASSRTARETQYF
TRBJ2-7 | - | 17 | - | TRBV20-1 | TGCAGTGCTATAAGGCAGACGCGCTATCCCCTACGAGGTGGGCAGTACTTC | CSAIRQTRYPLRGGQYF
TRBJ2-5 | - | 14 | - | TRBV18 | TGTGCCAGCTCACCGGACTTGGCGGCCGGGACCCAGTACTTC | CASSPDLAAGTQYF
TRBJ1-2 | - | 12 | few | TRBV12-3/TRBV12-4 | TGTGCCAGCAGTTTATACAGGGATGGCTACACCTTC | CASSLYRDGYTF
TRBJ1-6 | - | 15 | - | TRBV6-5 | TGTGCCAGCAGTTACTCTGCAGTGGATCATTCACCCCTCCACTTT | CASSYSAVDHSPLHF
TRBJ2-1 | - | 14 | many | TRBV7-8 | TGTGCCAGCAGCAAAAGGGGGGTTGAGAATGAGCAGTTCTTC | CASSKRGVENEQFF
TRBJ2-7 | - | 11 | few | TRBV10-3 | TGTGCCATCAGGGCCGGGGGCGAGCAGTACTTC | CAIRAGGEQYF
TRBJ2-7 | TRBD1 | 17 | - | TRBV14 | TGTGCCAGCAGCCAAACGACCGACCGGGACAGACACTACGAGCAGTACTTC | CASSQTTDRDRHYEQYF
TRBJ2-3 | - | 14 | few | TRBV5-1 | TGCGCCAGCAGCTTGGACGGGTTACCAGATACGCAGTATTTT | CASSLDGLPDTQYF
TRBJ2-7 | - | 15 | - | TRBV6-2/TRBV6-3 | TGTGCCAGCAGTTACAAGGTGACGAGCTCCTACGAGCAGTACTTC | CASSYKVTSSYEQYF
TRBJ2-3 | - | 16 | - | TRBV21-1 | TGTGCCAAAACATTCCGGGACATCGGGGATGTAGGAACGCAGTATTTT | CAKTFRDIGDVGTQYF
TRBJ1-1 | - | 13 | - | TRBV7-9 | TGTGCCAGCAGCCCCCGCAGTCGGACTGAAGCTTTCTTT | CASSPRSRTEAFF
TRBJ2-1 | TRBD2 | 16 | - | TRBV7-9 | TGTGCCAGCAGCTCCCGGGTCCTAGCGGGCTACAATGAGCAGTTCTTC | CASSSRVLAGYNEQFF
TRBJ1-1 | TRBD1 | 12 | few | TRBV7-9 | TGTGCCAGCAGCTGGGGACAGGGTGACGCTTTCTTT | CASSWGQGDAFF
TRBJ2-7 | TRBD2 | 14 | - | TRBV12-3/TRBV12-4 | TGTGCCAGCAGTTTCTTCGGCGGGGGCTACGAGCAGTACTTC | CASSFFGGGYEQYF
TRBJ1-6 | TRBD1 | 14 | few | TRBV6-1 | TGTGCCAGCAAACGGGACAGGGGTAATTCACCCCTCCACTTT | CASKRDRGNSPLHF
TRBJ2-6 | - | 17 | - | TRBV4-3 | TGCGCCAGCAGCCAAGTAGCCGGGACCCCAGGGGCCAACGTCCTGACTTTC | CASSQVAGTPGANVLTF
TRBJ2-3 | - | 11 | few | TRBV12-3/TRBV12-4 | TGTGCCACTACCCCTACAGATACGCAGTATTTT | CATTPTDTQYF
TRBJ2-1 | - | 13 | many | TRBV12-3/TRBV12-4 | TGTGCCAGCAGTTTAGCTTCTGAGCGTGAGCAGTTCTTC | CASSLASEREQFF
TRBJ2-7 | - | 14 | - | TRBV9 | TGTGCCAGCAGCGCTCAGGGGGGCAGATACGAGCAGTACTTC | CASSAQGGRYEQYF
TRBJ2-3 | TRBD2 | 15 | many | TRBV5-1 | TGCGCCAGCAGCTCCTCCAGCGGGATCGCAGATACGCAGTATTTT | CASSSSSGIADTQYF
TRBJ2-7 | TRBD1 | 14 | few | TRBV9 | TGTGCCAGCAGCGAGACAGGGTTCAGCTACGAGCAGTACTTC | CASSETGFSYEQYF